This T cell receptor (beta chain) is drawn from a study of blood T cell repertoires in COVID-19 (TCRdb year 2020). Looking at the study overall: Samples covering the acute and convalescent phases of COVID-19 were provided by collaborators in the United States, Italy and Spain. The prospective study material was composed of cDNA or gDNA derived from T cells, B-cell-depleted T cells, or PBMCs. Deeply sampled blood TCRbeta repertoires from subjects exposed to, actively infected with, or recovered from COVID-19 were included in the dataset. The repertoires were made available in a free public database intended to serve as a resource for research on the immune response to SARS-CoV-2. The samples were drawn from the first 160 participants of the ongoing ImmuneRACE study and from 1,254 subjects provided by 6 global collaborators. Nearly every sample came with metadata listing a de-identified subject ID, COVID-19 status, age in years and sex. Where HLA class I and class II types were available, the types were taken from metadata supplied by the sample provider, not from assay-based typing.

In the germline V gene, CDR1 corresponds to SGHTA and CDR2 to FQGNSA. The CDR3 covers 14 residues, taking in both the cysteine and the phenylalanine. Kept here is only the CDR3 DNA, which spans 42 bases and is read in frame from base 1. Deletion took 4 bases off V and 1 base off J, with a span of 8 bases between the germline ends. As concerns this clone: What this receptor recognizes is not known. Base qualities are missing; no much larger clone stands one base away.

The collaborating institutions used their own protocols to collect whole blood in K2EDTA tubes. For TCRbeta analysis, collaborators shipped samples in one of three forms: frozen whole blood, isolated PBMCs, or DNA extracted from either of those sample types. General findings and caveats noted by the study authors: How much clinical and demographic metadata was included differed by source and by participant, and the metadata was provided uncurated.

TCRbeta CDR3 regions were amplified from genomic DNA by means of the immunoSEQ Assay, a bias-controlled multiplex PCR. In the original analysis: The number of nucleated cells in each sample was estimated by amplification of reference gene primers within the assay. Sequence reads were collapsed and filtered to measure the absolute abundance of every unique TCRbeta CDR3 rearrangement. For each sample, productive Simpson clonality was calculated by taking the square root of Simpson's diversity index across productive rearrangements. This immuneACCESS table, as held by TCRdb, lists in-frame sequences with V and J called but not all clones. Of the missing ones, under half trace to an unresolved V gene in checked studies; the others have no known cause. V and J calls plus clone size are reproduced from that table; the DNA served to infer D and trimming. The sample table holds 65,000 to 90,000 clones, of which 79% were seen once. The ten top clones hold about 25% of the sample.

The source is a man aged 55-75 years with active or convalescent COVID-19. The V and J genes are TRBV7-2 and TRBJ2-1; possibly the D gene is TRBD2, per 6 matching bases. The source material was peripheral blood. The sequenced DNA is TGTGCCAGCAGCTCCGGGACTTCCTACAATGAGCAGTTCTTC. Translated, it reads CASSSGTSYNEQFF.